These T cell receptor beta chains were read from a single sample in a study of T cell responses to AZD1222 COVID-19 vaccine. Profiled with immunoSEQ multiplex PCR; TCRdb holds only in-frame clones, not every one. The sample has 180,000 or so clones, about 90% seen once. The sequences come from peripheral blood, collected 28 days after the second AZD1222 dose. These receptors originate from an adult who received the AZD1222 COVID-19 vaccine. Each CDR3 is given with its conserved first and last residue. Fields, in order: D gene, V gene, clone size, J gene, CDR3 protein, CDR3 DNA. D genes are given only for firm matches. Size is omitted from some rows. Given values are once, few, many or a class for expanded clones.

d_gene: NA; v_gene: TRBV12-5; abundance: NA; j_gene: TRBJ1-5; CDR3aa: CASGLIPSMETNQPQHF; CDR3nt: TGTGCTAGTGGTTTGATCCCCAGTATGGAAACCAATCAGCCCCAGCATTTT
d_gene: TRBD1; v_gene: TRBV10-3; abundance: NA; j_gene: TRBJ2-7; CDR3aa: CAISDPGTAVSYEQYF; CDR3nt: TGTGCCATCAGTGACCCCGGGACAGCTGTCTCCTACGAGCAGTACTTC
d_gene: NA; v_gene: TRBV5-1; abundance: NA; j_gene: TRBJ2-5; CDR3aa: CASSLAPSQETQYF; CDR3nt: TGCGCCAGCAGCTTGGCCCCCAGTCAAGAGACCCAGTACTTC
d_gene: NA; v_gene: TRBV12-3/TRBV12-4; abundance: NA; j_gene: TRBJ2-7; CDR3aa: CASSLVTWEQYF; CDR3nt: TGTGCCAGCAGTTTAGTTACGTGGGAGCAGTACTTC
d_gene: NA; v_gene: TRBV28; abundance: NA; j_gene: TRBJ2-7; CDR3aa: CASSSRHEPPYEQYF; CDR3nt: TGTGCCAGCAGTTCTCGACACGAACCACCCTACGAGCAGTACTTC
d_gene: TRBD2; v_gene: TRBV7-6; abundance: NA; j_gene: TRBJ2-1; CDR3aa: CASSTERLAGAVGQFF; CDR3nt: TGTGCCAGCAGTACAGAAAGGCTAGCGGGGGCTGTCGGGCAGTTCTTC
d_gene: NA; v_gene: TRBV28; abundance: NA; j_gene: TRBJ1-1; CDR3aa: CASSGVSLNTEAFF; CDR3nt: TGTGCCAGCAGTGGGGTTTCACTGAACACTGAAGCTTTCTTT
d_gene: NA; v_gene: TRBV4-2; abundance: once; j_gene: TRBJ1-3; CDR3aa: CASSQDRGTGNTIYF; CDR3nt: TGTGCCAGCAGCCAAGATCGAGGGACTGGAAACACCATATATTTT
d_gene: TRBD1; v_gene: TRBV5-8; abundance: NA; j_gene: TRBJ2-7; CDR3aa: CASSYTGTGLDYEQYF; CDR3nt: TGTGCCAGCAGTTACACCGGGACAGGGTTGGACTACGAGCAGTACTTC
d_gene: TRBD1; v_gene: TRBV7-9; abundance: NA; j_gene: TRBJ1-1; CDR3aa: CASSHRTGEVEAFF; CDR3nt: TGTGCCAGCAGCCACCGGACAGGGGAGGTTGAAGCTTTCTTT
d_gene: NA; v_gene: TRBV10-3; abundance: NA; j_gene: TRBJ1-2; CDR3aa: CAIPGEEGGYTF; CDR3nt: TGTGCCATTCCAGGGGAAGAGGGTGGCTACACCTTC
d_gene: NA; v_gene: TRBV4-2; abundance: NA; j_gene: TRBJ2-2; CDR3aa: CASSQERNTGELFF; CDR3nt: TGTGCCAGCAGCCAAGAGAGGAACACCGGGGAGCTGTTTTTT
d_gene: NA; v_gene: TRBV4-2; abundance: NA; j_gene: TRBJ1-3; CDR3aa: CASRSPGSSGNTIYF; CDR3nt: TGTGCCAGCAGATCCCCAGGGAGCTCTGGAAACACCATATATTTT
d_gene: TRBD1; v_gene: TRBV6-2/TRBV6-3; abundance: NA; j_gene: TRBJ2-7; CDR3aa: CASSRLSGGSDEQYF; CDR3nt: TGTGCCAGCAGCCGCCTTTCAGGGGGATCGGACGAGCAGTACTTC
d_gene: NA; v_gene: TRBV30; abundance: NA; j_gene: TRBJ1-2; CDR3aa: CACRSTVSISYGYTF; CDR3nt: TGTGCCTGTAGATCCACAGTGTCAATCTCTTATGGCTACACCTTC
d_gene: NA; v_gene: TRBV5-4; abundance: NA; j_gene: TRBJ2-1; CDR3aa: CASSLGLAAEQFF; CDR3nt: TGTGCCAGCAGCTTGGGTCTAGCCGCTGAGCAGTTCTTC
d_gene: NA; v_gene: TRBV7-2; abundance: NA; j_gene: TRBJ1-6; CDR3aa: CASSSSSLGGVYF; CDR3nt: TGTGCCAGCAGCTCTTCCTCCCTTGGCGGGGTTTACTTT
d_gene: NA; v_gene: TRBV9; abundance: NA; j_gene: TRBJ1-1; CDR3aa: CASSPNPGKYTEAFF; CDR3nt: TGTGCCAGCAGCCCCAATCCGGGGAAGTACACTGAAGCTTTCTTT
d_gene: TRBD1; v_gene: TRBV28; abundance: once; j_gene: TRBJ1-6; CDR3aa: CASSLGTGRYNSPLHF; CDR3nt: TGTGCCAGCAGTTTGGGGACAGGACGATATAATTCACCCCTCCACTTT
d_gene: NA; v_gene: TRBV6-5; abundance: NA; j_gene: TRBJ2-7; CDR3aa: CASSYGGGVQYF; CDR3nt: TGTGCCAGCAGTTACGGGGGTGGTGTGCAGTACTTC
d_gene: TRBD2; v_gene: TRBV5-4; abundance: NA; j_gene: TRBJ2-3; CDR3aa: CASSGPGGRTDTQYF; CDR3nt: TGTGCCAGCAGCGGCCCGGGGGGACGCACAGATACGCAGTATTTT
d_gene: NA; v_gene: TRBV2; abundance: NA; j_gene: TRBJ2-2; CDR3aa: CASAGRAANTGELFF; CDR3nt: TGTGCCAGCGCGGGTCGGGCGGCGAACACCGGGGAGCTGTTTTTT
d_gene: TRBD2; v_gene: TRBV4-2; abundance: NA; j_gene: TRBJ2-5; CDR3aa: CASSQGLAGSQETQYF; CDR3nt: TGTGCCAGCAGCCAGGGACTAGCGGGGAGCCAAGAGACCCAGTACTTC